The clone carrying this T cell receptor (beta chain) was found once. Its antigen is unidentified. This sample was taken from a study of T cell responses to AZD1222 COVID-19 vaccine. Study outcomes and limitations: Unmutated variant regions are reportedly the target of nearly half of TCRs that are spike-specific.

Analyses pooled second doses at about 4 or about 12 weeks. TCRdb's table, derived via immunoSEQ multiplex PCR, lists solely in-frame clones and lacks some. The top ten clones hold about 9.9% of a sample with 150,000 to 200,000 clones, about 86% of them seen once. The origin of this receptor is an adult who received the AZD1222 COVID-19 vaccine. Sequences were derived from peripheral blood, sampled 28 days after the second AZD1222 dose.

The CDR3: CASSLEQGQGTDTQYF. The CDR3, as DNA: TGCGCCAGCAGCTTGGAGCAGGGTCAGGGCACAGATACGCAGTATTTT. This chain joins TRBV5-1 and TRBJ2-3; D perhaps matches TRBD1 (5 bases). The germline gives CDR1 SGHRS, CDR2 YFSETQ. Trimming shortened V by 0 bases and J by 1 base, and 12 bases separated the two germline ends. This CDR3 has 16 residues.